This T cell receptor beta chain was obtained from a study of blood T cell repertoires in COVID-19. In the study overall: Donors in the United States, Italy and Spain gave samples during acute or convalescent COVID-19. In each case, the material was cDNA or gDNA derived from T cells, B-cell-depleted T cells, or PBMCs.

From germline, CDR1 is KGHDR and CDR2 SFDVKD. The CDR3 covers 12 residues. V was cut by 1 base and J by 9 bases, with 8 bases left in between. Per the study methods: By means of reference gene primer amplification, nucleated cell counts were estimated. Some clones are missing from TCRdb's copy, which holds only in-frame ones; the method was immunoSEQ multiplex PCR. V and J calls and clone size follow that table, whereas D and trimming were derived from the DNA. The sample lists about 160,000 clones; around four fifths were seen once. This clone came up a few times. The sequence came from a man in his 70s with acute or convalescent COVID-19. The genes are TRBV24-1 and TRBJ1-1; D is possibly TRBD1 (5 bases). Material for sequencing was peripheral blood. CDR3 residues: CATSDFQGQAFF. In nucleotides, the CDR3 is TGTGCCACCAGTGATTTTCAGGGTCAAGCTTTCTTT.